Reported below is one T cell receptor beta chain. These data originate in a study of blood T cell repertoires in COVID-19. The wider study: PBMCs, B-cell-depleted T cells, or T cells were the source of the cDNA or gDNA that made up the material.

As handled by the study authors: Reference gene primer amplification in the assay estimated nucleated cell counts. TCRdb keeps only in-frame clones here, not all; method: immunoSEQ multiplex PCR. D and trimming were read from the DNA, whereas the V and J calls and clone size are those reported in that table. The data show some 140,000 clones, roughly three quarters seen once. The TCR sequence derives from a man aged 80 or over with acute or convalescent COVID-19. Material for sequencing was peripheral blood.

CDR3 in DNA: TGCGCCAGCAGCTCAGTCGGGGGGCAGCAATCCTACGAGCAGTACTTC. It yields the protein CASSSVGGQQSYEQYF. The chain employs TRBV5-1 and TRBJ2-7; weak D call: TRBD2 (7 bases). Germline V CDR1 and CDR2: SGHRS, YFSETQ. This CDR3 spans 16 amino acids. Trimming took 3 bases from V and 1 from J, leaving 17 bases between them.